These 22 T cell receptor beta chains share one sample of origin, sequenced in a study of blood T cell repertoires in COVID-19. Measured with immunoSEQ multiplex PCR; TCRdb has only the in-frame clones, and not every one. The sample contains 50,000 to 70,000 clones, 86% of which appear only once. Specimen: peripheral blood. These receptor sequences come from a man aged 45-65 years with active COVID-19.

The gene calls are TRBV5-8 and TRBJ2-3, with TRBD1 matching 10 bases. V trimming: 3 bases; J trimming: 4 bases; junction bases outside the gene matches: 5. Germline V gene data show CDR1 as SGHTS and CDR2 as YDEGEE. CDR3 length: 15 residues. The CDR3 coding sequence is TGTGCCAGCAGCTCCGGGACAGGGGTCGCAGATACGCAGTATTTT. It is translated as CASSSGTGVADTQYF. The entire variable domain, with the rest obtained from reference TRBV5-8 and TRBJ2-3, is as follows: EAGVTQSPTHLIKTRGQQATLRCSPISGHTSVYWYQQALGLGLQFLLWYDEGEERNRGNFPPRFSGRQFPNYSSELNVNALELEDSALYLCASSSGTGVADTQYFGPGTRLTVL.

V gene TRBV3-1 (or the pseudogene TRBV3-2) combines with J gene TRBJ2-3; 8 positions agree with TRBD1. J was trimmed by 3 bases and V by 6 bases; bases with no gene match: 5. The CDR3 totals 14 residues. Germline-derived CDR1 and CDR2 are LGHDT and YNNKEL (reference sequence). The CDR3 loop reads CASRDRGRTDTQYF. CDR3 in DNA: TGTGCCAGCAGAGACAGGGGTAGGACAGATACGCAGTATTTT.

The genes are TRBV11-2 and TRBJ2-5; tentatively, D is TRBD1 (6 bases). Germline V CDR1 and CDR2: SGHAT, FQNNGV. This CDR3 is built from 15 residues. V shed 4 bases and J shed 2 bases, with 14 bases lying between them. As DNA, the CDR3 is TGTGCCAGCAGCTACTACACAGGGTGGCAAGAGACCCAGTACTTC. It is translated as CASSYYTGWQETQYF.

This rearrangement joins TRBV13 to TRBJ2-7; TRBD2 matches at 10 bases. The CDR3 runs 16 residues. Trimming removed 5 bases from V and 1 base from J; junction bases left unmatched: 8. Per germline, CDR1 PRHDT and CDR2 FYEKMQ (reference sequence). The CDR3 DNA reads TGTGCCAGCAGCCCGAGTCGGGGACTAGCGTCCTACGAGCAGTACGTC. Translation gives CASSPSRGLASYEQYV.

This clone was detected once. This chain joins TRBV6-1 and TRBJ1-2, with D unclear. Trimming removed 2 bases from V and 5 bases from J, with 6 bases in between. Germline assignment: CDR1 MNHNS and CDR2 SASEGT. This CDR3 comprises 12 residues. The CDR3 protein is CASSENRYGYTF. The CDR3 DNA follows: TGTGCCAGCAGTGAAAACAGATATGGCTACACCTTC.

The chain carries TRBV3-1 (or the pseudogene TRBV3-2) and TRBJ2-4, with TRBD2 matching 8 bases. The trim removed 0 bases at V and 0 bases at J, leaving 10 bases unmatched. The germline CDR1 and CDR2 sequences are LGHDT and YNNKEL (reference sequence). This CDR3 spans 19 amino acids. The DNA of the CDR3 is TGTGCCAGCAGCCAAGATCAACGGGGGGGTACCTCAGCCAAAAACATTCAGTACTTC. It translates to CASSQDQRGGTSAKNIQYF.

This sequence joins TRBV4-1 and TRBJ2-7; 7 nucleotides match TRBD2. V was pared by 0 bases and J by 5 bases, with 10 bases of the junction left unmatched. The germline CDR1 and CDR2 sequences are MGHRA and YSYEKL. The CDR3 consists of 16 residues. The DNA of the CDR3 is TGCGCCAGCAGCCAAGAGGTCCTGGGGGGGAGGAACGAGCAGTACTTC. Translating it yields CASSQEVLGGRNEQYF.

The chain recombines TRBV12-1 with TRBJ1-5. TRBV12-1 is assigned pseudogene status. The length of the CDR3 is 18 residues. This CDR3 reads CASSTLLLGFGEAQPQHF. The CDR3 coding sequence is TGTGCCAGCAGCACCTTGTTATTAGGTTTCGGGGAGGCTCAGCCCCAGCATTTT.

This clone was seen more than once but under ten times. This rearrangement joins TRBV7-9 to TRBJ1-1; 8 nucleotides agree with TRBD1. Germline values: CDR1 SEHNR, CDR2 FQNEAQ (reference sequence). V shed 1 base, J shed 0 bases, and the junction held 1 base outside the gene matches. This CDR3 is built from 15 residues. This CDR3 reads CASSLGQGMNTEAFF. The CDR3 DNA reads as TGTGCCAGCAGCTTAGGACAGGGGATGAACACTGAAGCTTTCTTT. Filled out from reference TRBV7-9 and TRBJ1-1, the complete variable domain reads DTGVSQNPRHKITKRGQNVTFRCDPISEHNRLYWYRQTLGQGPEFLTYFQNEAQLEKSRLLSDRFSAERPKGSFSTLEIQRTEQGDSAMYLCASSLGQGMNTEAFFGQGTRLTVV.

The table lists this clone with a count of one. This chain joins TRBV5-1 and TRBJ2-7; 16 bases align to TRBD2. Trimming at V came to 4 bases and at J to 6 bases, leaving 7 bases not matched to a gene. This CDR3 has 16 residues. The germline V gene encodes CDR1 SGHRS and CDR2 YFSETQ. The DNA for the CDR3 is TGCGCCAGCAGCCCAGGGACTAGCGGGAGGGCGGCCGAGCAGTACGTC. The encoded protein is CASSPGTSGRAAEQYV.

The chain links TRBV9 to TRBJ2-1; D perhaps matches TRBD2 (5 bases). V was trimmed by 0 bases and J by 5 bases, leaving 9 bases between them. This CDR3 has 14 amino acids. From germline, CDR1 is SGDLS and CDR2 YYNGEE. The CDR3 DNA reads TGTGCCAGCAGCGTAGGAGGACTTAACAATGAGCAGTTCTTC. This sequence encodes CASSVGGLNNEQFF.

This chain links TRBV9 with TRBJ2-3, with D maybe TRBD2 (6 bases). The CDR3 covers 14 residues. Trimming pared 3 bases from V and 3 bases from J, leaving 11 bases between. In germline, CDR1 is SGDLS, CDR2 YYNGEE. This CDR3 is CASSAGDGTDTQYF. DNA for the CDR3: TGTGCCAGCAGCGCGGGGGATGGAACAGATACGCAGTATTTT. The complete variable domain, with remaining parts taken from reference TRBV9 and TRBJ2-3, reads DSGVTQTPKHLITATGQRVTLRCSPRSGDLSVYWYQQSLDQGLQFLIQYYNGEERAKGNILERFSAQQFPDLHSELNLSSLELGDSALYFCASSAGDGTDTQYFGPGTRLTVL.

V is TRBV19 and J is TRBJ1-4; TRBD1 agrees at 7 bases. The germline CDR1 and CDR2 sequences are LNHDA and SQIVND (reference sequence). The CDR3 runs to 15 residues. V lost 2 bases and J lost 6; bases outside the gene matches: 6. The CDR3 reads CASSIRGQFDEKLFF. The CDR3 nucleotides read TGTGCCAGTAGTATAAGGGGACAGTTCGATGAAAAACTGTTTTTT.

This chain connects TRBV9 to TRBJ2-7; maybe TRBD1 (6 bases). The CDR3 has 14 amino acids. With 5 bases removed from V and 2 bases from J, the gap between germline ends came to 14 bases. In germline, CDR1 is SGDLS, CDR2 YYNGEE. This CDR3 reads CASRYRQVPYEQYF. CDR3 bases: TGTGCCAGCAGGTACAGACAGGTCCCCTACGAGCAGTACTTC.

The chain joins TRBV6-5 to TRBJ2-4; a possible D gene is TRBD2 (6 bases). V was cut by 8 bases and J by 6 bases, with 20 bases left in between. Looked up from germline, CDR1 is MNHEY and CDR2 is SVGAGI. The CDR3 consists of 15 residues. Here the CDR3 reads CASSQGSGALNIQYF. The CDR3 DNA reads TGTGCCAGCTCCCAAGGGTCGGGAGCCCTAAACATTCAGTACTTC.

The chain couples TRBV5-1 to TRBJ1-4; 9 bases agree with TRBD1. Trimming cost V 4 bases and J 0 bases; bases outside gene matches: 10. Per germline, CDR1 SGHRS and CDR2 YFSETQ. The CDR3 length is 18 residues. The CDR3 sequence is CASSPGQGNLATNEKLFF. The DNA for the CDR3 is TGCGCCAGCAGCCCGGGACAGGGTAATCTTGCAACTAATGAAAAACTGTTTTTT.

This rearrangement joins TRBV19 to TRBJ1-1; D not resolved. The CDR3 is 15 residues long. Trimming cost V 2 bases and J 5 bases, with 15 bases left between them. Germline assignment: CDR1 LNHDA and CDR2 SQIVND (reference sequence). The CDR3 nucleotides are TGTGCCAGTAGTATACTTTGGGCACCCGAAACTGAAGCTTTCTTT. Its translation: CASSILWAPETEAFF.

The chain combines TRBV3-1 (or the pseudogene TRBV3-2) with TRBJ1-5; 9 bases fit TRBD1. The germline gives CDR1 LGHDT, CDR2 YNNKEL (reference sequence). The trim removed 2 bases at V and 5 bases at J, leaving 4 bases unmatched. This CDR3 is built from 15 residues. This CDR3 reads CASSQTGGYDQPQHF. CDR3 sequence (DNA): TGTGCCAGCAGCCAAACAGGGGGCTATGATCAGCCCCAGCATTTT.

The chain links TRBV7-2 to TRBJ1-1; the D gene is possibly TRBD1 (5 bases). Germline V gene sequence: CDR1 SGHTA, CDR2 FQGNSA. This CDR3 has 14 residues. Trimming shortened V by 5 bases and J by 4 bases, and 14 bases separated the two germline ends. The CDR3 is CASSVSGMSTEAFF. The CDR3 DNA reads as TGTGCCAGCAGCGTCTCAGGGATGAGCACTGAAGCTTTCTTT.

CDR3 in amino acids: CASSQGRSTGGQETQYF. In DNA, the CDR3 is TGTGCCAGCAGCCAAGGGAGATCGACAGGGGGCCAAGAGACCCAGTACTTC. The V gene is TRBV4-2, the J gene TRBJ2-5; 9 bases line up with TRBD1. The CDR3 spans 17 residues. The germline V gene encodes CDR1 LGHNA and CDR2 YNFKEQ. Trimming cost V 1 base and J 1 base; bases outside gene matches: 7.

This chain connects TRBV5-8 to TRBJ2-4, with D perhaps TRBD1 (5 bases). The germline CDR1 and CDR2 sequences are SGHTS and YDEGEE. CDR3 length: 15 amino acids. The V end lost 4 bases, the J end lost 2 bases, and 13 bases lay between the germline ends. CDR3 coding DNA: TGTGCCAGCAGCCCCAGCAGGGTTTCCAAAAACATTCAGTACTTC. As protein: CASSPSRVSKNIQYF.

The genes are TRBV5-1 and TRBJ2-5; D possibly corresponds to TRBD1 (6 bases). The CDR3 runs 15 residues. Germline values: CDR1 SGHRS, CDR2 YFSETQ. V was clipped by 2 bases and J by 1 base, with 12 bases between them. The CDR3 DNA reads as TGCGCCAGCAGCTTAACAACAGGGCTCCAAGAGACCCAGTACTTC. This codes for CASSLTTGLQETQYF.